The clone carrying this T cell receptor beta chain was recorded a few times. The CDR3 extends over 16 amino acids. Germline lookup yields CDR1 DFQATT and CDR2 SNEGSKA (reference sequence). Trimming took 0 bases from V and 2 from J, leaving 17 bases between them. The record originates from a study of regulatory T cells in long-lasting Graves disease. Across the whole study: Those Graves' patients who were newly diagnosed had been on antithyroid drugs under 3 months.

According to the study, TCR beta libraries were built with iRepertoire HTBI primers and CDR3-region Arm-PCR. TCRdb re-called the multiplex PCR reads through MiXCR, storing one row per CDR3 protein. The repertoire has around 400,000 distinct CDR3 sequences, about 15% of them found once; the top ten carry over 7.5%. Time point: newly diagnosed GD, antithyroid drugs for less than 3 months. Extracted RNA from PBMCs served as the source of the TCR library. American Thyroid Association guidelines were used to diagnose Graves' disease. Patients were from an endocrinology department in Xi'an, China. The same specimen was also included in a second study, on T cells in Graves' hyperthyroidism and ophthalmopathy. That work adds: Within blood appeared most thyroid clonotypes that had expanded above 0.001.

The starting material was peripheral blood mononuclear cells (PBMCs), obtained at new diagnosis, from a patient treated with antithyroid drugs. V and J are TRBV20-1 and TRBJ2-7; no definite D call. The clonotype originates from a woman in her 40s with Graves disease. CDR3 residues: CSARDPIGRSPYEQYF. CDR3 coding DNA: TGCAGTGCTAGAGATCCCATCGGCAGGAGCCCCTACGAGCAGTACTTC.